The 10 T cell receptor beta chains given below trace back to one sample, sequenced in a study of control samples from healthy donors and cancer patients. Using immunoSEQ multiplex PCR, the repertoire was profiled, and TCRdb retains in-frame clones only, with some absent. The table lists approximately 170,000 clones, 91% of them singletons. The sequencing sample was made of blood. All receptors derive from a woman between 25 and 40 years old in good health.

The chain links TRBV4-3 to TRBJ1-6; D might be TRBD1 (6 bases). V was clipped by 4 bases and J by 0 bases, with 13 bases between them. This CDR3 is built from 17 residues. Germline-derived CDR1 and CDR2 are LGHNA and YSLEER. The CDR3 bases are TGCGCCAGCAGCCTCCGGACAGCTAGCTCCTATAATTCACCCCTCCACTTT. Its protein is CASSLRTASSYNSPLHF.

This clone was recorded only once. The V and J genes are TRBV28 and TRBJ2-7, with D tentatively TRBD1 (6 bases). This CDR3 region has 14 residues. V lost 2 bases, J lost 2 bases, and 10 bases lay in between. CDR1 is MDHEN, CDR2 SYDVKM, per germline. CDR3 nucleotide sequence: TGTGCCAGCAGTTTACAGGGGCGCACCTACGAGCAGTACTTC. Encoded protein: CASSLQGRTYEQYF.

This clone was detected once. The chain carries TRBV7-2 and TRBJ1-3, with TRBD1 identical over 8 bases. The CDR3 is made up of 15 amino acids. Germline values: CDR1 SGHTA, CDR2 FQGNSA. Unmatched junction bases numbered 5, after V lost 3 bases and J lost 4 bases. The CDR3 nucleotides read TGTGCCAGCAGCTTGGGACAGGTGGCCGGAAACACCATATATTTT. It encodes CASSLGQVAGNTIYF.

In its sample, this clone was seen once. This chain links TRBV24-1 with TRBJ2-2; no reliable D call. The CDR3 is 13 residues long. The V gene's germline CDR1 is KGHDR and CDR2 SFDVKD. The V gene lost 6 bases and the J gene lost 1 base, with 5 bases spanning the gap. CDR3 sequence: CATSPGNTGELFF. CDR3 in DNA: TGTGCCACCAGTCCAGGGAACACCGGGGAGCTGTTTTTT.

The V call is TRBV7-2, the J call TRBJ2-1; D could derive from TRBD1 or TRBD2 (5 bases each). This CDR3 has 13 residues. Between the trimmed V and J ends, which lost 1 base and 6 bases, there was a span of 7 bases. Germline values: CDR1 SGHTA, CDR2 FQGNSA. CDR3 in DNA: TGTGCCAGCAGCTTAGTGAGGGGCAATGAGCAGTTCTTC. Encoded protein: CASSLVRGNEQFF.

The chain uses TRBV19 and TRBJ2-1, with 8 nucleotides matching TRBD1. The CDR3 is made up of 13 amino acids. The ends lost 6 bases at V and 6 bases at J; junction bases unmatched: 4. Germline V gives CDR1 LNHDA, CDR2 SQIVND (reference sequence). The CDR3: CASRPQGGNEQFF. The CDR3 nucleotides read TGTGCCAGTAGACCACAGGGGGGCAATGAGCAGTTCTTC. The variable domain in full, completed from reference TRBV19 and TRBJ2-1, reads DGGITQSPKYLFRKEGQNVTLSCEQNLNHDAMYWYRQDPGQGLRLIYYSQIVNDFQKGDIAEGYSVSREKKESFPLTVTSAQKNPTAFYLCASRPQGGNEQFFGPGTRLTVL.

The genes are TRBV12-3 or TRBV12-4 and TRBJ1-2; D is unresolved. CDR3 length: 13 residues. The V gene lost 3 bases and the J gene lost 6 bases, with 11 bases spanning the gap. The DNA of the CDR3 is TGTGCCAGCAGTTTTGGAGGGTTGAATGGCTACACCTTC. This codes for CASSFGGLNGYTF.

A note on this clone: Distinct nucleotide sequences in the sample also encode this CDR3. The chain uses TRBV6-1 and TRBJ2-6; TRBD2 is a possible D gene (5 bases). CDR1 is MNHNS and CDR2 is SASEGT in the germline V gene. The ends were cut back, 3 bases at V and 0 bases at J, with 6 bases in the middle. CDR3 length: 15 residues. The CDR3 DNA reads TGTGCCAGCAGTGAGGGGAGCTCTGGGGCCAACGTCCTGACTTTC. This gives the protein CASSEGSSGANVLTF.

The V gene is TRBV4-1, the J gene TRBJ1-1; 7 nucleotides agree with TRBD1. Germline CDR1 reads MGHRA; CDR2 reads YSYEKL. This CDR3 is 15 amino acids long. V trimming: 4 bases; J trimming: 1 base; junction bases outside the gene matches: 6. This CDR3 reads CASSPATGPNTEAFF. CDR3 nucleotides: TGCGCCAGCAGCCCGGCGACAGGGCCGAACACTGAAGCTTTCTTT.

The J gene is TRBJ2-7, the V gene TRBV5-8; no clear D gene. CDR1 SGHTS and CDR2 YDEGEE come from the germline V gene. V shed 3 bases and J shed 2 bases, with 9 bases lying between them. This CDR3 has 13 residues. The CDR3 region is CASSSTVTYEQYF. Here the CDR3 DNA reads TGTGCCAGCAGCTCGACGGTAACCTACGAGCAGTACTTC.